The rows below give T cell receptor beta chains drawn from one sample of a study of CD8+CD57+ T cells in acquired aplastic anemia. TCRdb reprocessed the reads via MiXCR and lists one record per CDR3 protein. The data hold approximately 470,000 distinct CDR3 sequences, with under 40% observed a single time. The sample consisted of sorted CD4+, CD8+, or CD8+CD57+ T cells (not recorded which) from PBMCs. Source of these receptors: a human donor with aplastic anemia. Both conserved end residues are part of each CDR3. The D gene is left open where the match is weak. Clone size is shown for a subset of rows, as once, few, many or a class of expanded clone.

.,TRBJ1-2,many,TRBV10-3,TGTGCCAGCCACAGAGAGGGGGGATATGGCTACACCTTC,CASHREGGYGYTF
TRBD2,TRBJ2-1,few,TRBV5-4,TGTGCCAGCAGCTTGTTAGGACTAGCGAATGAGCAGTTCTTC,CASSLLGLANEQFF
.,TRBJ2-7,many,TRBV20-1,TGCAGTGCTAGTCACGGGGGCACGTACGAGCAGTACTTC,CSASHGGTYEQYF
.,TRBJ2-6,.,TRBV7-3,TGTGCCAGCAGCTCGGAATCTGGGGCCAACGTCCTGACTTTC,CASSSESGANVLTF
TRBD1,TRBJ1-5,many,TRBV2,TGTGCCAGCAGCGACAGGACAGGCAGCAATCAGCCCCAGCATTTT,CASSDRTGSNQPQHF
TRBD1,TRBJ2-7,many,TRBV5-1,TGCGCCAGCAGCGTGGGGACAGGAGAGCAGTACTTC,CASSVGTGEQYF
.,TRBJ2-7,many,TRBV7-2,TGTGCCAGCAGCTTAGGTCCTGGCTACGAGCAGTACTTC,CASSLGPGYEQYF
.,TRBJ1-3,few,TRBV20-1,TGCAGTGCTAGAGGCCCGACACCCACCTCTGGAAACACCATATATTTT,CSARGPTPTSGNTIYF
.,TRBJ2-6,few,TRBV6-1,TGTGCCAGCCGGACAGACTCTGGGGCCAACGTCCTGACTTTC,CASRTDSGANVLTF
.,TRBJ1-3,.,TRBV5-1,TGCGCCAGCAGCTTGGAACAGGATGGAAACACCATATATTTT,CASSLEQDGNTIYF
.,TRBJ1-3,few,TRBV5-1,TGCGCCAGCAGCTTGGCCACAGAAACCTCTGGAAACACCATATATTTT,CASSLATETSGNTIYF
.,TRBJ2-2,once,TRBV29-1,TGCAGCGTTGGAGGGGGGGCGGTAATCACCGGGGAGCTGTTTTTT,CSVGGGAVITGELFF
.,TRBJ1-2,.,TRBV7-4,TGTGCCAGCAGCCAAAGGAACAATGGCTACACCTTC,CASSQRNNGYTF
.,TRBJ2-1,.,TRBV20-1,TGCAGTGCTAGCTCGTGGAGCTCCTACAATGAGCAGTTCTTC,CSASSWSSYNEQFF
TRBD2,TRBJ2-1,few,TRBV4-2,TGTGCCAGCAGCCAGTCGGTAGCGGGAGGCAATGAGCAGTTCTTC,CASSQSVAGGNEQFF
.,TRBJ2-7,few,TRBV7-7,TGTGCTAGCAGCTTATACCCAACCACAGGGTTATACGAGCAGTACTTC,CASSLYPTTGLYEQYF
.,TRBJ1-3,many,TRBV7-6,TGTGCCAGCAGCGCCGTTTACTCTGGAAACACCATATATTTT,CASSAVYSGNTIYF
.,TRBJ1-5,.,TRBV18,TGTGCCAGCTCAGCCGGGACAAAACGAAATCAGCCCCAGCATTTT,CASSAGTKRNQPQHF
.,TRBJ2-7,.,TRBV12-3/TRBV12-4,TGTGCCAGCAGTTGGGGGAATAGCGAGCAGTACTTC,CASSWGNSEQYF
.,TRBJ1-1,.,TRBV12-3/TRBV12-4,TGTGCCAGCAGTTCCACATCAAGGGCCCTAACTGAAGCTTTCTTT,CASSSTSRALTEAFF
.,TRBJ2-1,many,TRBV7-3,TGTGCCAGCAGCCTGATGGGCTACAATGAGCAGTTCTTC,CASSLMGYNEQFF
TRBD2,TRBJ2-1,.,TRBV24-1,TGTGCCACCAAACTAGCGGGGGGGATAAAACGGTTCAATGAGCAGTTCTTC,CATKLAGGIKRFNEQFF
.,TRBJ2-3,many,TRBV10-1,TGCGCCAGCAGTAGAATTCTCACAGATACGCAGTATTTT,CASSRILTDTQYF
TRBD1,TRBJ1-5,many,TRBV12-3/TRBV12-4,TGTGCCAGCATTGCCGGGACAGGGAGCAATCAGCCCCAGCATTTT,CASIAGTGSNQPQHF
.,TRBJ1-6,once,TRBV4-2,TGTGCCAGCAGCCAAGACGGGACACCAAATTCACCCCTCCACTTT,CASSQDGTPNSPLHF
TRBD1,TRBJ2-7,few,TRBV6-1,TGTGCCAGCAGTCCCGGACAGGGGACATATACTTACGAGCAGTACTTC,CASSPGQGTYTYEQYF
.,TRBJ1-2,.,TRBV10-1,TGCGCCAGCAGTGACACTAACCATGGCTACACCTTC,CASSDTNHGYTF
.,TRBJ1-1,.,TRBV29-1,TGCAGCAGGAATGGGGGGAATCTAATGAACACTGAAGCTTTCTTT,CSRNGGNLMNTEAFF